This T cell receptor beta chain was captured by sequencing in a study of glioma-infiltrating T cells after dendritic cell vaccination (dated by TCRdb to the mid-2010s). Study-wide context: Of the roughly 15 glioblastoma patients in the cohort, all drawn from Phase I and II dendritic cell vaccination trials, 9 were newly diagnosed and 6 had recurrent disease. Autologous tumor lysate-pulsed dendritic cell vaccination was administered to the patients between about 2003 and 2013. The vaccine was prepared from monocyte-derived dendritic cells that were cultured for approximately seven days with IL-4 and GM-CSF and then pulsed overnight with autologous tumor lysate. Patients received three intradermal dendritic cell vaccine injections at biweekly intervals in the arm below the axilla. In glioblastoma patients vaccinated with dendritic cells, deep sequencing of TCR beta CDR3 regions served to measure tumor-infiltrating lymphocyte content and to compare repertoires between tumor and blood. Survival after dendritic cell vaccination was correlated with TCR sequencing metrics, including TIL content and tumor-blood repertoire overlap. Broad study findings and their caveats: The cohort was small and heterogeneous, and full blood and tumor sets were available for few patients, with initial-recurrent tumor pairs available for even fewer patients. The response model built on TCR overlap across three groups was characterized as speculative, with prospective validation still needed. After dendritic cell vaccination, a higher estimated pretreatment TIL content predicted longer time to progression and longer overall survival. No direct relationship between TCR clonality and survival was found, suggesting that a diverse polyclonal response may matter.

To be selected, patients needed enough residual fresh-frozen tumor tissue and more than two years of available survival data. None of the glioblastoma patients carried an isocitrate dehydrogenase mutation, although molecular status otherwise varied. PBMC were collected before vaccination, two weeks after the third vaccination, and at tumor progression if tumor progression occurred. The Qiagen DNeasy Blood extraction Kit was used to extract genomic DNA. V is pruned by 3 bases and J by 5 bases, leaving 11 bases of the junction without a gene match. The germline V gene encodes CDR1 GTSNPN and CDR2 SVGIG (reference sequence). The CDR3 measures 16 amino acids from cysteine to phenylalanine. Only CDR3 DNA remains: 48 bases, in frame from the first base. TCRB CDR3 regions were amplified from roughly 1.8 ug genomic DNA, or all available DNA if less, using the immunoSEQ assay. For multiplex PCR, 60 forward primers for TCR V beta segments and 13 reverse primers for J beta segments were used. To estimate reads per starting template, synthetic control templates were spiked into each sample at limiting dilution. Reads of 87 bp were generated by sequencing on the Illumina HiSeq System. From the authors' description of their analysis: PCR and sequencing errors were removed by a nearest neighbor algorithm that merged closely related sequences. TCR overlap was defined as the percentage of unique tumor TCR beta sequences that were also present in the same patient's peripheral blood. In its TCRdb copy, this immuneACCESS table keeps in-frame sequences only and misses some clones. Where compared with another copy, unresolved V genes explain less than half of these, and the others have no known cause. Clone size and the V and J calls come from that table; the DNA yielded D and trimming. Present in this sample are approximately 36,000 clones, about 80% of which were seen just once. Jointly, the top ten make up more than 7% of the sample.

This clone was observed a handful of times. The clone's antigen remains unknown. Base qualities were left out, and no much larger clone turns up one base away. The chain is encoded by TRBV30 joined to TRBJ2-2, with 8 bases matching TRBD1. The specimen was blood, collected before dendritic cell vaccination. This TCR derives from a human donor with glioblastoma. The CDR3 has the sequence CAWSIFPGGETGELFF. The nucleotide sequence is TGTGCCTGGAGCATATTCCCAGGGGGCGAAACCGGGGAGCTGTTTTTT. The CDR3 plus the reference TRBV30 and TRBJ2-2 genes for the other parts give the full variable domain: SQTIHQWPATLVQPVGSPLSLECTVEGTSNPNLYWYRQAAGRGLQLLFYSVGIGQISSEVPQNLSASRPQDRQFILSSKKLLLSDSGFYLCAWSIFPGGETGELFFGEGSRLTVL.